The clone carrying this T cell receptor (beta chain) has a count of ten or more. Its antigen is unidentified. Germline and junction disagree at one end, which may indicate a read error. This sample was included in a study of blood T cells in healthy people across ages. Study findings and constraints: What prevented conclusive comparison of naive and antigen-experienced cells was that PBMCs were unsorted.

Combining a sample-barcoded 5' primer with a J-beta primer mix, a second PCR ran for roughly 7 to 12 cycles. A tag from a template-switch adaptor with 12 random nucleotides marked each cDNA molecule. TCRdb re-derived calls from the 5' RACE reads in MiXCR, one entry per CDR3 protein. The sample lists 700,000 or so distinct CDR3 sequences, over 40% seen once, with around 30% in the top ten. The CDR3 has 14 residues. Germline V gene data show CDR1 as SGHRS and CDR2 as YFSETQ. The origin of this receptor is a man older than 75 in good health. The sequenced sample consisted of blood. The J gene is TRBJ2-7, the V gene TRBV5-1, with 14 bases lining up with TRBD2. The CDR3 reads CASSPGLAGDEQYF. Here the CDR3 DNA reads TGTGCCAGCAGCCCGGGACTAGCGGGAGATGAGCAGTACTTC.